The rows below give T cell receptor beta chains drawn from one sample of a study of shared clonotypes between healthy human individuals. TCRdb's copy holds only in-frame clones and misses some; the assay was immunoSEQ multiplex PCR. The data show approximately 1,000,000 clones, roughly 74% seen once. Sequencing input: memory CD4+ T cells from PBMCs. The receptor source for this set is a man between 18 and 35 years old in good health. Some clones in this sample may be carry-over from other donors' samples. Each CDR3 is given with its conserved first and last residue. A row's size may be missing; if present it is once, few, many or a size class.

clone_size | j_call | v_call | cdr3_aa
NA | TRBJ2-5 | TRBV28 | CASSWGGAQETQYF
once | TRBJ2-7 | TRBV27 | CASSFHGRGRLYEQYF
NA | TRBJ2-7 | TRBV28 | CASSLGSLPLEQYF
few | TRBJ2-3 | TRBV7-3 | CASSSSQRRTDTQYF
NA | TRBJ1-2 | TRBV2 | CASFPTRGQSRLRGYTF
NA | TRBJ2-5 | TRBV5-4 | CASSTAGPETQYF
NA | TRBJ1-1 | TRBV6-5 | CASSYSPGNTEAFF
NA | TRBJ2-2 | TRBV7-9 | CASSTPGELFF
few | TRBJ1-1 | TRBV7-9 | CASSLTSGAAFF
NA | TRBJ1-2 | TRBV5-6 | CASTLIGEYGYTF
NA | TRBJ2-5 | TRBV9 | CASSETMAGNQETQYF
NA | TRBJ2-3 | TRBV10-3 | CAITTGGDTQYF
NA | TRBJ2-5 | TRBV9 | CASSVGQKETQYF
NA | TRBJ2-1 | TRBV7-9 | CASSLTDSYNEQFF
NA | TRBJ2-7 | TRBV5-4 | CASSLAQGVYEQYF
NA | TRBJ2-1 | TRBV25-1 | CASSERGNEQFF
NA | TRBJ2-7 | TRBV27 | CASSWGLAGGPIPDEQYF
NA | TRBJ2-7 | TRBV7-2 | CASSLTGPGEQYF
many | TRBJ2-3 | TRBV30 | CAWSVLSGGTDTQYF
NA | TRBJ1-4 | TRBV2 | CASSVTREKLFF
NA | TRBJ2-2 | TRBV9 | CASSVEQGATGELFF
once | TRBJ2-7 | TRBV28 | CASSRTGGEYEQYF
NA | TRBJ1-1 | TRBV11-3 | CASSLVAGTEAFF
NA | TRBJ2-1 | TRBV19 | CATSRDRIQLEQFF
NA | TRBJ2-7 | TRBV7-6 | CASSRGDSLLTYEQYF
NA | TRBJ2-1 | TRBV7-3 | CASSLIGRGFDEQFF
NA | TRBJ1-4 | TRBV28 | CASSLEGGREKLFF
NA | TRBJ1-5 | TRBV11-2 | CASSGYNQPQHF
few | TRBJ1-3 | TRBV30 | CAWSTGNTIYF
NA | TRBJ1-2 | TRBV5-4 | CASSAGQGYGYTF
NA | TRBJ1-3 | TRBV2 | CASSAYDVGNTIYF
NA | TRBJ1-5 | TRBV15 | CATSRDLSQAGQPQHF
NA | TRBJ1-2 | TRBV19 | CASSTDRYGYTF
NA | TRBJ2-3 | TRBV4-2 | CASSQDADSIGYTQYF
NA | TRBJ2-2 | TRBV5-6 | CASSLSYGAGELFF
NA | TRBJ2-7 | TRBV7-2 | CASSLGPVQGSEQYF
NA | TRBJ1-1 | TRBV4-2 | CASSQEDRTYPTEAFF
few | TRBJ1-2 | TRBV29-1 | CSVETSGGYTF